Below, 24 T cell receptor beta chains from the same sample are listed, as sequenced in a study of T cell clonotyping in hematopoietic cell transplantation. Libraries were prepared by immunoSEQ multiplex PCR; TCRdb keeps only in-frame clonotypes and omits some of them. Found here are 6,000 to 6,500 clones, about 34% of them singletons; the top ten hold 15% to 20%. The sequencing here drew on peripheral blood mononuclear cells, taken 30 days after allogeneic stem cell transplant. The source of these receptors is a female patient aged 50-65 years who had an allogeneic stem cell transplant from an unrelated donor, so the T cells may come from the graft donor. Some clones in this sample may be carry-over from other donors' samples.

The chain recombines TRBV30 with TRBJ1-5, with 7 bases matching TRBD1. CDR1 and CDR2 from the germline V gene are GTSNPN and SVGIG (reference sequence). Germline trimming cut 1 base from V and 1 base from J; bases unmatched to any gene: 4. This CDR3 is 15 amino acids long. In nucleotides, the CDR3 is TGTGCCTGGAGTGCGACAGGGAGAAGCAATCAGCCCCAGCATTTT. Translation gives CAWSATGRSNQPQHF.

The CDR3 protein is CASSWTGVNSPLHF. As DNA, the CDR3 is TGTGCCAGCAGTTGGACAGGGGTCAATTCACCCCTCCACTTT. The genes are TRBV6-5 and TRBJ1-6; 9 nucleotides agree with TRBD1. Trimming cost V 4 bases and J 7 bases; bases outside gene matches: 2. CDR1 MNHEY and CDR2 SVGAGI come from the germline V gene. CDR3 length: 14 residues.

CDR3 region: CASSEASVGTQYF. As DNA, the CDR3 is TGTGCCAGCAGTGAAGCGTCCGTAGGTACGCAGTATTTT. This chain joins TRBV2 and TRBJ2-3; D is unclear. Germline V gene lookup returns CDR1 SNHLY and CDR2 FYNNEI. The CDR3 contains 13 residues. Trimming removed 0 bases from V and 8 bases from J, with 9 bases in between.

The table lists this clone with a count of one. V gene TRBV30 combines with J gene TRBJ1-6, with TRBD1 matching 7 bases. Germline V gene sequence: CDR1 GTSNPN, CDR2 SVGIG (reference sequence). After removal of 0 bases from V and 7 bases from J, the junction contained 6 bases not matched to a gene. CDR3 length equals 15 residues. Written as DNA, the CDR3 is TGTGCCTGGAGTGTACAGGGGTCACCCAATTCACCCCTCCACTTT. It codes for CAWSVQGSPNSPLHF.

The gene calls are TRBV5-7 and TRBJ1-2, with no clear D. TRBV5-7 is recorded as an ORF, its role being uncertain. There are 16 residues in the CDR3. The ends were cut back, 6 bases at V and 7 bases at J, with 25 bases in the middle. The CDR3 coding sequence is TGTGCCAGCAACCCGCCTTATTCCTCAATAACTGGTGGCTACACCTTC. Translation gives CASNPPYSSITGGYTF.

This chain joins TRBV19 and TRBJ2-5; D is possibly TRBD1 (5 bases). The V end was cut by 1 base, the J end by 2 bases, with 11 bases between. The germline gives CDR1 LNHDA, CDR2 SQIVND (reference sequence). The CDR3 covers 15 residues. CDR3: CASSIGGSPQETQYF. The CDR3 DNA sequence: TGTGCCAGTAGTATAGGGGGCAGCCCGCAAGAGACCCAGTACTTC.

This clone counts as medium-sized (0.01 to 0.1%). The chain uses TRBV20-1 and TRBJ1-5, with a possible D match to TRBD1 (5 bases). In germline, CDR1 is DFQATT, CDR2 SNEGSKA (reference sequence). The CDR3 covers 11 residues. Trimming removed 5 bases at V and 6 bases at J, with 8 bases between. CDR3 sequence reads: CSAGGAQPQHF. The CDR3 DNA sequence: TGCAGTGCTGGGGGAGCTCAGCCCCAGCATTTT.

The gene calls are TRBV28 and TRBJ2-1; D gene unclear. The CDR3 has 14 residues. The germline V gene has CDR1 MDHEN and CDR2 SYDVKM. Trimming took 2 bases from V and 7 from J, leaving 12 bases between them. CDR3 DNA sequence: TGTGCCAGCAGTTTAGGGCCTACGTGGAATGAGCAGTTCTTC. As protein: CASSLGPTWNEQFF.

This clone was counted between two and nine times. The genes are TRBV30 and TRBJ1-5; D remains ambiguous. This CDR3 contains 10 residues. V was shortened by 4 bases and J by 8 bases, with 6 bases between the two germline ends. Germline V lookup: CDR1 GTSNPN, CDR2 SVGIG (reference sequence). CDR3 nucleotide sequence: TGTGCCTGGAATTTCGAGCCCCAGCATTTT. The encoded protein is CAWNFEPQHF. The full variable domain, completed using reference TRBV30 and TRBJ1-5, is SQTIHQWPATLVQPVGSPLSLECTVEGTSNPNLYWYRQAAGRGLQLLFYSVGIGQISSEVPQNLSASRPQDRQFILSSKKLLLSDSGFYLCAWNFEPQHFGDGTRLSIL.

The J gene is TRBJ1-5, the V gene TRBV30; D gene ambiguous. The CDR3 has 13 amino acids. Germline V gene data show CDR1 as GTSNPN and CDR2 as SVGIG (reference sequence). Deletions cut 5 bases from V and 0 bases from J, with 8 bases between. The CDR3 bases are TGTGCCTGGGCAACAGATAGCAATCAGCCCCAGCATTTT. Protein: CAWATDSNQPQHF.

This clone was found a few times. This chain links TRBV30 with TRBJ2-5, with TRBD1 as a possible D gene (6 bases). The CDR3 loop spans 12 amino acids. V lost 4 bases, J lost 5 bases, and 11 bases lay in between. Germline CDR1 reads GTSNPN; CDR2 reads SVGIG (reference sequence). CDR3 nucleotides: TGTGCCTGGACAGGGGTTAGCGAGACCCAGTACTTC. Translating it yields CAWTGVSETQYF. Using reference TRBV30 and TRBJ2-5 for the parts outside the CDR3, the full variable domain is SQTIHQWPATLVQPVGSPLSLECTVEGTSNPNLYWYRQAAGRGLQLLFYSVGIGQISSEVPQNLSASRPQDRQFILSSKKLLLSDSGFYLCAWTGVSETQYFGPGTRLLVL.

The chain recombines TRBV7-9 with TRBJ1-1; D is perhaps TRBD1 (6 bases). V lost 5 bases to trimming and J lost 1 base, with 17 bases between them. Germline loops: CDR1 SEHNR, CDR2 FQNEAQ (reference sequence). This CDR3 has 16 amino acids. This CDR3 is CASSPPWGARNTEAFF. The CDR3 DNA reads as TGTGCCAGCAGCCCCCCGTGGGGGGCCAGGAACACTGAAGCTTTCTTT.

This clone has more than one count but fewer than ten. The V call is TRBV30, the J call TRBJ2-2; D gene ambiguous. The V end lost 3 bases, the J end lost 3 bases, and 8 bases lay between the germline ends. Germline-derived CDR1 and CDR2 are GTSNPN and SVGIG (reference sequence). CDR3 length: 13 amino acids. CDR3 region: CAWSPLHTGELFF. CDR3 sequence (DNA): TGTGCCTGGAGCCCTCTTCACACCGGGGAGCTGTTTTTT.

The chain recombines TRBV6-6 with TRBJ1-5; TRBD1 matches at 9 bases. Trimming took 4 bases from V and 1 from J; bases not matched to a gene: 5. The V gene's germline CDR1 is MNHNY and CDR2 SVGAGI (reference sequence). The CDR3 has 16 residues. CDR3 sequence reads: CASSSDRGSSNQPQHF. DNA of the CDR3: TGTGCCAGCAGTTCGGACAGGGGCTCGAGCAATCAGCCCCAGCATTTT.

The V and J genes are TRBV28 and TRBJ1-5; D is possibly TRBD1 (6 bases). In germline, CDR1 is MDHEN, CDR2 SYDVKM. V dropped 5 bases and J dropped 0 bases, with 17 bases sitting between them. This CDR3 is built from 17 residues. CDR3 nucleotide sequence: TGTGCCAGCAGTCCTAGGACAGTAGGATATAGCAATCAGCCCCAGCATTTT. Its protein is CASSPRTVGYSNQPQHF.

The chain recombines TRBV20-1 with TRBJ2-5; D is ambiguous. V lost 2 bases, J lost 5 bases, and 3 bases lay in between. The CDR3 extends over 10 amino acids. The V gene's germline CDR1 is DFQATT and CDR2 SNEGSKA (reference sequence). CDR3 in DNA: TGCAGTGCTAGAATGGAGACCCAGTACTTC. It encodes CSARMETQYF.

This clone appeared a few times. CDR3 DNA sequence: TGTGCCTGGAGTGTATTTGACAGGGGAGGCACTGAAGCTTTCTTT. Translated: CAWSVFDRGGTEAFF. The genes are TRBV30 and TRBJ1-1; TRBD1 aligns across 8 bases. The CDR3 runs 15 residues. V dropped 0 bases and J dropped 4; count of bases not matched to a gene: 7. The V gene's germline CDR1 is GTSNPN and CDR2 SVGIG (reference sequence).

V gene TRBV30 combines with J gene TRBJ2-1, with 8 bases lining up with TRBD2. Germline CDR1 reads GTSNPN; CDR2 reads SVGIG (reference sequence). This CDR3 spans 16 amino acids. Trimming removed 5 bases from V and 3 bases from J; junction bases left unmatched: 12. Here the CDR3 reads CAWSTGLAGFYNEQFF. DNA for the CDR3: TGTGCCTGGTCAACGGGGCTAGCGGGCTTCTACAATGAGCAGTTCTTC.

This clone was seen only a few times. The chain uses TRBV10-3 and TRBJ2-2, with D tentatively TRBD1 (6 bases). This CDR3 spans 16 amino acids. V lost 9 bases, J lost 0 bases, and 17 bases lay in between. Per the germline V gene, CDR1 is ENHRY and CDR2 is SYGVKD. The CDR3 region is CAIKQGPTTNTGELFF. Written as DNA, the CDR3 is TGTGCCATAAAACAGGGTCCAACAACGAACACCGGGGAGCTGTTTTTT.

CDR3 nucleotide sequence: TGTGCCAGCAGGCCAGGGGGCGTTGGCTATGGCTACACCTTC. Amino acids: CASRPGGVGYGYTF. The V and J genes are TRBV6-6 and TRBJ1-2, with 8 positions matching TRBD1. V lost 6 bases and J lost 4; bases outside the gene matches: 7. CDR1 and CDR2 (germline): MNHNY, SVGAGI (reference sequence). The CDR3 length is 14 residues.

The table lists this clone with a few counts. V usage is TRBV5-1 and J usage is TRBJ2-7; 7 nucleotides match TRBD2. Per germline, CDR1 SGHRS and CDR2 YFSETQ. Trimming at V came to 4 bases and at J to 6 bases, leaving 13 bases not matched to a gene. The length of the CDR3 is 15 residues. The CDR3 bases are TGCGCCAGCAGCCCGGGAGGAGGGACTACCGCCGAGCAGTACTTC. Its translation is CASSPGGGTTAEQYF.

The rearrangement uses TRBV30 and TRBJ2-2; D call uncertain. CDR1 is GTSNPN, CDR2 SVGIG, per germline (reference sequence). The CDR3 extends over 13 amino acids. V lost 1 base and J 7 bases, leaving 10 bases between the germline ends. The CDR3 here is CAWSGARVGELFF. DNA for the CDR3: TGTGCCTGGAGTGGGGCTAGGGTCGGGGAGCTGTTTTTT.

This clone was observed a handful of times. The J gene is TRBJ1-2, the V gene TRBV30, with D maybe TRBD1 (5 bases). The ends were cut back, 5 bases at V and 8 bases at J, with 15 bases in the middle. CDR1 and CDR2 from the germline V gene are GTSNPN and SVGIG (reference sequence). This CDR3 is 12 amino acids long. CDR3 region: CAWVLDQGGYTF. DNA for the CDR3: TGTGCCTGGGTCCTGGACCAGGGAGGCTACACCTTC.

This clone is categorized as medium-sized (0.01 to 0.1%). This chain links TRBV29-1 with TRBJ2-7; D gene unclear. Trimming shortened V by 1 base and J by 0 bases, and 10 bases separated the two germline ends. Germline values: CDR1 SQVTM, CDR2 ANQGSEA. The CDR3 contains 14 residues. This chain's CDR3 is CSVEAIPGSYEQYF. Here the CDR3 DNA reads TGCAGCGTTGAAGCTATCCCGGGCTCCTACGAGCAGTACTTC.